This record covers a single T cell receptor (beta chain). Antigen: not known. These data are taken from a study of response to subunit inactivated influenza vaccine. Study-wide results and limits: Authors proposed each seasonal influenza vaccination draws in few new T cells.

Germline lookup yields CDR1 DFQATT and CDR2 SNEGSKA (reference sequence). CDR3 length equals 15 residues. The V and J ends lost 0 bases and 4 bases, in that order; junction bases with no gene match: 7. In TCRdb, the RT-PCR reads were re-called with MiXCR into one record per CDR3 protein. In the table there are 600,000 to 700,000 distinct CDR3 sequences, 11% to 15% of which are singletons. The clonotype originates from a man in his fifties or sixties who received an inactivated influenza vaccine. The rearrangement links TRBV20-1 to TRBJ2-3; 7 bases agree with TRBD2. The sequences come from PBMCs from blood, collected less than 15 days before vaccination. The CDR3 protein is CSARDGRGHADTQYF. CDR3 in DNA: TGCAGTGCTAGAGATGGGAGGGGTCATGCAGATACGCAGTATTTT.